One and the same sample provided the 9 T cell receptor beta chains below, sequenced in a study of human T cells and chemical hapten exposure. Time point reported: pre-sensitization, week 0. The treatment denotes: therapeutic diphenylcyclopropenone sensitization with weekly scalp DPC. TCRdb used MiXCR to reprocess the RACE reads, holding one entry per CDR3 protein. The sample records tens of thousands of distinct CDR3 sequences, 10% to 11% being singletons. Sample: whole blood, taken in connection with sensitization to the hapten diphenylcyclopropenone (DPC). All receptors derive from a woman aged 45-65 years with alopecia areata. Some clones in this sample may be carry-over from other donors' samples.

This clonotype was picked up many times. The chain employs TRBV7-6 and TRBJ2-5; D gene uncertain. CDR3 size: 15 residues. Germline lookup yields CDR1 SGHVS and CDR2 FNYEAQ. V was cut by 8 bases and J by 2 bases, with 18 bases left in between. Here the CDR3 DNA reads TGTGCCAGCGGGCTTAGCAGAACCTTTCAAGAGACCCAGTACTTC. Residues: CASGLSRTFQETQYF. The full variable domain, rest sourced from reference TRBV7-6 and TRBJ2-5, is GAGVSQSPRYKVTKRGQDVALRCDPISGHVSLYWYRQALGQGPEFLTYFNYEAQQDKSGLPNDRFSAERPEGSISTLTIQRTEQRDSAMYRCASGLSRTFQETQYFGPGTRLLVL.

This clonotype was seen repeatedly, ten times or more. V gene TRBV7-3 combines with J gene TRBJ2-1; weak D call: TRBD1 (5 bases). This CDR3 region has 15 residues. Trimming took off 5 bases at V and 5 bases at J, with 16 bases between the two ends. Per the germline V gene, CDR1 is SGHTA and CDR2 is FQGTGA. CDR3 nucleotides: TGTGCCAGCAGCCCCAGTGCCGGACACCACAATGAGCAGTTCTTC. Translated, it gives CASSPSAGHHNEQFF. Full variable domain (missing parts from reference TRBV7-3 and TRBJ2-1): GAGVSQTPSNKVTEKGKYVELRCDPISGHTALYWYRQSLGQGPEFLIYFQGTGAADDSGLPNDRFFAVRPEGSVSTLKIQRTERGDSAVYLCASSPSAGHHNEQFFGPGTRLTVL.

Ten or more counts support this clonotype. V is TRBV5-1 and J is TRBJ2-7; the match to TRBD1 covers 7 bases. This CDR3 comprises 15 residues. Germline CDR1 and CDR2: SGHRS and YFSETQ. Trimming removed 3 bases from V and 4 bases from J; junction bases left unmatched: 10. For the CDR3, the DNA is TGCGCCAGCAGCTCACTACAGGGGATTTTTTACGAGCAGTACTTC. This sequence encodes CASSSLQGIFYEQYF.

This clonotype was picked up many times. The chain uses TRBV7-2 and TRBJ2-1, with D unclear. V was clipped by 0 bases and J by 3 bases, with 0 bases between them. Germline V gives CDR1 SGHTA, CDR2 FQGNSA. The CDR3 is 12 residues long. As DNA, the CDR3 is TGTGCCAGCAGCTTAGCCTACAATGAGCAGTTCTTC. Encoded protein: CASSLAYNEQFF. The variable domain in full, with the rest retrieved from reference TRBV7-2 and TRBJ2-1, is GAGVSQSPSNKVTEKGKDVELRCDPISGHTALYWYRQSLGQGLEFLIYFQGNSAPDKSGLPSDRFSAERTGGSVSTLTIQRTQQEDSAVYLCASSLAYNEQFFGPGTRLTVL.

This clonotype appeared many times. The gene calls are TRBV12-3 or TRBV12-4 and TRBJ2-3, with 9 bases lining up with TRBD2. V trimming: 8 bases; J trimming: 0 bases; junction bases outside the gene matches: 3. This CDR3 is 14 amino acids long. CDR3 DNA: TGTGCCAGCCGAGCGGGAGGAAGCACAGATACGCAGTATTTT. This sequence encodes CASRAGGSTDTQYF.

This clonotype has at least ten counts. V gene TRBV20-1 combines with J gene TRBJ1-1; D unclear. The length of the CDR3 is 13 residues. V was pared by 6 bases and J by 2 bases, with 13 bases between. Germline-derived CDR1 and CDR2 are DFQATT and SNEGSKA (reference sequence). CDR3 bases: TGCAGTGCCAGATGGAACACCAACACTGAAGCTTTCTTT. It codes for CSARWNTNTEAFF.

The table lists this clonotype with many counts. The chain recombines TRBV12-3 or TRBV12-4 with TRBJ1-5; D perhaps matches TRBD1 (6 bases). There are 15 residues in the CDR3. V lost 4 bases to trimming and J lost 0 bases, with 10 bases between them. CDR3 nucleotides: TGTGCCAGCAGTTCCGACAGGTATAGCAATCAGCCCCAGCATTTT. Amino acid sequence: CASSSDRYSNQPQHF.

This clonotype was seen ten or more times. V usage is TRBV7-9 and J usage is TRBJ2-7; 7 bases are shared with TRBD1. With 3 bases clipped from V and 6 bases from J, the junction kept 11 bases outside the gene matches. The CDR3 covers 15 residues. Germline V CDR1 and CDR2: SEHNR, FQNEAQ (reference sequence). Here the CDR3 reads CASSLALSGGREQYF. CDR3 nucleotides: TGTGCCAGCAGCTTGGCTTTGTCAGGGGGTCGCGAGCAGTACTTC.

This clonotype turned up a few times. The chain combines TRBV11-2 with TRBJ2-4; 8 nucleotides agree with TRBD1. The length of the CDR3 is 16 residues. From germline, CDR1 is SGHAT and CDR2 FQNNGV. V was clipped by 6 bases and J by 2 bases; unmatched bases: 9. The CDR3 here is CASRRTGGETKNIQYF. DNA of the CDR3: TGTGCCAGCAGACGTACAGGGGGAGAGACCAAAAACATTCAGTACTTC.